These 5 T cell receptor beta chains share one sample of origin, sequenced in a study of shared clonotypes between healthy human individuals. TCRdb keeps only in-frame clones here, not all; method: immunoSEQ multiplex PCR. The sample lists millions of clones, about 93% occurring once. Only CD45RO-negative cells positively selected for CCR7 counted as naive CD8 cells, so terminally differentiated effector memory CD45RA+ cells were excluded. Source material: naive CD8+ T cells from PBMCs. These receptors came from a man between 18 and 35 years old in good health. Some clones in this sample may be carry-over from other donors' samples.

The V call is TRBV6-1, the J call TRBJ2-7; the D is unclear. CDR3 length equals 14 residues. Germline CDR1 MNHNS, CDR2 SASEGT. The V end was cut by 6 bases, the J end by 3 bases, with 15 bases between. The CDR3 spells CASSPPSYGYEQYF. The CDR3 bases are TGTGCCAGCAGCCCCCCGTCCTACGGCTACGAGCAGTACTTC.

This chain links TRBV10-2 with TRBJ1-2, with 7 bases fitting TRBD1. Germline CDR1 reads WSHSY; CDR2 reads SAAADI. V lost 7 bases, J lost 8 bases, and 10 bases stayed unmatched. This CDR3 is built from 13 residues. The CDR3 DNA reads as TGCGCCAGCATGGGGACAGATGGGCGAGGCTACACCTTC. Its protein product is CASMGTDGRGYTF.

The rearrangement uses TRBV7-9 and TRBJ2-2; 7 bases map to TRBD2. V was clipped by 5 bases and J by 6 bases; unmatched bases: 6. CDR3 length equals 14 residues. The germline gives CDR1 SEHNR, CDR2 FQNEAQ (reference sequence). The CDR3 nucleotides are TGTGCCAGCAGCCCTCGGGAGGCCCCCGGGGAGCTGTTTTTT. Its protein product is CASSPREAPGELFF.

The chain combines TRBV7-2 with TRBJ2-7; either TRBD1 or TRBD2 may supply D (5 bases each). CDR1 and CDR2 (germline): SGHTA, FQGNSA. This CDR3 is 15 amino acids long. The ends were cut back, 5 bases at V and 6 bases at J, with 20 bases in the middle. CDR3 sequence reads: CASSPGLGVAVEQYF. DNA for the CDR3: TGTGCCAGCAGCCCCGGTTTGGGGGTGGCCGTCGAGCAGTACTTC.

The chain combines TRBV7-8 with TRBJ1-5; D is unclear. Per the germline V gene, CDR1 is SGHVS and CDR2 is FQNEAQ. The CDR3 consists of 14 residues. V was clipped by 3 bases and J by 0 bases, with 6 bases between them. In DNA form, the CDR3 reads TGTGCCAGCAGCTTTACAGCTAGCAATCAGCCCCAGCATTTT. The encoded protein is CASSFTASNQPQHF. The full variable domain, completed using reference TRBV7-8 and TRBJ1-5, is GAGVSQSPRYKVAKRGQDVALRCDPISGHVSLFWYQQALGQGPEFLTYFQNEAQLDKSGLPSDRFFAERPEGSVSTLKIQRTQQEDSAVYLCASSFTASNQPQHFGDGTRLSIL.